These T cell receptor beta chains were read from a single sample in a study of T-cell reconstitution after alpha-beta-depleted transplantation in children. Using its own MiXCR run on the PCR reads, TCRdb lists one record per CDR3 protein. The data show around 4,000 distinct CDR3 sequences, with roughly a quarter seen just once and about 61% held by the top ten. The sample consisted of PBMCs, mostly from graft donor cells, taken 60 days after TCRalphabeta/CD19-depleted stem cell transplant. All receptors come from a boy in the first two years of life who had a stem cell transplant for acute myeloid leukemia, so the T cells may come from the graft donor. Both conserved end residues are part of each CDR3. A D gene is named only where the DNA matches it firmly. Not all rows give a size; the values are once, few, many and, for expanded clones, a class.

size | D | J | V | CDR3 | DNA
many | NA | TRBJ1-5 | TRBV16 | CASSQWGDNQPQHF | TGTGCCAGCAGCCAATGGGGAGACAATCAGCCCCAGCATTTT
large | TRBD1 | TRBJ2-5 | TRBV12-3/TRBV12-4 | CASGRGQETQYF | TGTGCCAGCGGCAGGGGGCAAGAGACCCAGTACTTC
medium-sized | NA | TRBJ2-3 | TRBV11-3 | CASSLGLALSTDTQYF | TGTGCCAGCAGCTTAGGGCTAGCGCTAAGCACAGATACGCAGTATTTT
NA | NA | TRBJ1-5 | TRBV3-1 | CASSKHLGAGAAPNQPQHF | TGTGCCTCCTCCAAACATCTTGGCGCAGGTGCGGCTCCTAATCAGCCCCAGCATTTT
NA | NA | TRBJ2-2 | TRBV20-1 | CSARDAANPGELFF | TGCAGTGCTAGAGATGCAGCAAATCCCGGGGAGCTGTTTTTT
many | TRBD1 | TRBJ2-3 | TRBV7-9 | CASSLATLTGETDTQYF | TGTGCCAGCAGCTTAGCTACCTTAACAGGGGAGACAGATACGCAGTATTTT
medium-sized | TRBD2 | TRBJ2-5 | TRBV19 | CASSAGRRSQETQYF | TGTGCCAGTTCAGCGGGGAGGCGTAGCCAAGAGACCCAGTACTTC
many | NA | TRBJ1-6 | TRBV28 | CASSWTLFGESPLHF | TGTGCCAGCAGTTGGACTCTATTCGGGGAATCACCCCTCCACTTT
many | TRBD1 | TRBJ1-6 | TRBV5-4 | CASSGGQGLWGGHSPLHF | TGTGCCAGCAGCGGAGGACAGGGGCTGTGGGGTGGACATTCACCCCTCCACTTT
few | NA | TRBJ2-5 | TRBV6-2/TRBV6-3 | CASRVGGRETQYF | TGTGCCAGCAGAGTAGGGGGTCGGGAGACCCAGTACTTC
large | TRBD1 | TRBJ2-7 | TRBV24-1 | CATSDPGTGDYEQYF | TGTGCCACCAGTGATCCCGGGACAGGGGACTACGAGCAGTACTTC
large | NA | TRBJ1-2 | TRBV11-2 | CASGRFGGRDGYTF | TGTGCCAGCGGCCGATTCGGGGGGCGCGATGGCTACACCTTC
many | NA | TRBJ1-6 | TRBV6-5 | CASSLLGGSDSPLHF | TGTGCCAGCAGCCTTCTTGGGGGATCAGATTCACCCCTCCACTTT
many | NA | TRBJ1-1 | TRBV11-2 | CASSLSLTDSNTEAFF | TGTGCCAGCAGCTTATCTCTAACGGATTCGAACACTGAAGCTTTCTTT
few | NA | TRBJ2-5 | TRBV3-1 | CASSQVRKTQYF | TGTGCCAGCAGCCAAGTCCGGAAGACCCAGTACTTC
many | NA | TRBJ1-5 | TRBV4-1 | CASSQDWTFRGNSQHF | TGCGCCAGCAGCCAAGATTGGACCTTCCGCGGAAACTCCCAGCATTTT
many | NA | TRBJ1-5 | TRBV10-2 | CASSERGRNLNQPQHF | TGCGCCAGCAGTGAGAGGGGCAGGAACCTCAATCAGCCCCAGCATTTT
medium-sized | TRBD1 | TRBJ2-3 | TRBV19 | CASSGQGRTDTQYF | TGTGCCAGTAGTGGACAGGGGAGAACAGATACGCAGTATTTT
medium-sized | TRBD1 | TRBJ1-6 | TRBV11-2 | CASSVRTGGSYNSPLHF | TGTGCCAGCAGCGTACGGACAGGGGGCTCCTATAATTCACCCCTCCACTTT
many | TRBD1 | TRBJ1-5 | TRBV27 | CASSEKDRENQPQHF | TGTGCCAGCAGTGAAAAGGACAGGGAGAATCAGCCCCAGCATTTT
many | NA | TRBJ2-1 | TRBV19 | CASSGARLGSSYNEQFF | TGTGCCAGTAGTGGGGCTAGATTGGGGAGCTCCTACAATGAGCAGTTCTTC
many | TRBD1 | TRBJ2-2 | TRBV20-1 | CSAGAQGGPTGELFF | TGCAGTGCTGGGGCACAGGGGGGCCCCACCGGGGAGCTGTTTTTT
many | NA | TRBJ2-5 | TRBV27 | CASTSWETQYF | TGTGCCAGCACTTCATGGGAGACCCAGTACTTC
many | TRBD1 | TRBJ2-3 | TRBV5-1 | CASSRGDRGDTQYF | TGCGCCAGCAGCCGCGGGGACAGGGGGGATACGCAGTATTTT
many | NA | TRBJ2-7 | TRBV12-3/TRBV12-4 | CASSLGPLEAHEQYF | TGTGCCAGCAGTTTAGGACCTCTGGAGGCCCACGAGCAGTACTTC
many | TRBD1 | TRBJ1-1 | TRBV7-9 | CASSPRTGSNTEAFF | TGTGCCAGCAGCCCTCGGACAGGGTCGAACACTGAAGCTTTCTTT
NA | NA | TRBJ2-5 | TRBV7-2 | CASSFGREETQYF | TGTGCCAGCAGCTTTGGAAGGGAAGAGACCCAGTACTTC
medium-sized | TRBD1 | TRBJ2-1 | TRBV18 | CASSPSIGQGTNEQFF | TGTGCCAGCTCACCATCGATCGGACAGGGCACAAATGAGCAGTTCTTC
medium-sized | NA | TRBJ1-6 | TRBV9 | CASSRDTSSYNSPLHF | TGTGCCAGCAGTCGGGACACCAGCTCCTATAATTCACCCCTCCACTTT
many | NA | TRBJ1-1 | TRBV29-1 | CSDFHAWDTEAFF | TGCAGCGACTTCCACGCTTGGGACACTGAAGCTTTCTTT
NA | TRBD1 | TRBJ1-2 | TRBV20-1 | CSARDRGLLGYTF | TGCAGTGCTAGGGACAGGGGGCTGTTGGGCTACACCTTC
many | NA | TRBJ1-2 | TRBV18 | CASSPKPLVYGYTF | TGTGCCAGCTCACCAAAACCGTTGGTCTATGGCTACACCTTC
NA | TRBD1 | TRBJ2-7 | TRBV20-1 | CSAPGGNRDRFSYEQYF | TGCAGTGCTCCTGGGGGGAATCGGGACAGGTTTTCCTACGAGCAGTACTTC
many | NA | TRBJ2-4 | TRBV5-5 | CASSPGLGKNIQYF | TGTGCCAGCAGCCCGGGACTGGGCAAAAACATTCAGTACTTC
NA | NA | TRBJ2-7 | TRBV20-1 | CSARFGINYEQYF | TGCAGTGCTAGATTCGGAATAAACTACGAGCAGTACTTC
many | NA | TRBJ2-6 | TRBV7-8 | CASSSLRYSFYSGANVLTF | TGTGCCAGCAGCTCCTTAAGGTACAGCTTTTACTCTGGGGCCAACGTCCTGACTTTC
few | NA | TRBJ2-1 | TRBV5-2 | CAMGPVLVGGSYNEQFF | TGTGCCATGGGCCCCGTGCTCGTTGGGGGCTCCTACAATGAGCAGTTCTTC
NA | NA | TRBJ2-7 | TRBV4-3 | CASSQGVASYEQYF | TGCGCCAGCAGCCAAGGGGTAGCCTCCTACGAGCAGTACTTC
medium-sized | TRBD1 | TRBJ1-4 | TRBV20-1 | CSATLRQGKEKLFF | TGCAGTGCTACCCTCAGACAGGGGAAAGAAAAACTGTTTTTT
NA | NA | TRBJ2-7 | TRBV6-5 | CASSLGGPYEQYF | TGTGCCAGCAGTTTAGGGGGGCCCTACGAGCAGTACTTC
many | TRBD1 | TRBJ1-1 | TRBV20-1 | CSARGRDSEAFF | TGCAGTGCTAGAGGGCGGGACAGTGAAGCTTTCTTT
many | NA | TRBJ2-7 | TRBV28 | CASSSRTGSVEQYF | TGTGCCAGCAGTTCGCGGACGGGATCAGTCGAGCAGTACTTC
many | TRBD1 | TRBJ2-3 | TRBV10-3 | CAISDPTGGGDTQYF | TGTGCCATCAGTGACCCGACAGGGGGGGGAGATACGCAGTATTTT
NA | NA | TRBJ2-5 | TRBV7-3 | CASSPRTAGSQETQYF | TGTGCCAGCAGCCCGCGGACAGCGGGCTCCCAAGAGACCCAGTACTTC
few | NA | TRBJ2-5 | TRBV15 | CQLLGETQYF | TGTCAGCTCTTGGGGGAGACCCAGTACTTC
many | NA | TRBJ1-2 | TRBV24-1 | CATSDPTGKGYTF | TGTGCCACCAGTGACCCTACAGGGAAGGGCTACACCTTC
NA | TRBD2 | TRBJ2-3 | TRBV7-2 | CASSTPGLAGAWEAQYF | TGTGCCAGCAGCACCCCGGGACTAGCGGGGGCCTGGGAAGCGCAGTATTTT
NA | NA | TRBJ1-5 | TRBV24-1 | CATLFGASNQPQHF | TGTGCCACCCTTTTCGGGGCCAGCAATCAGCCCCAGCATTTT
many | NA | TRBJ2-5 | TRBV4-1 | CASSHTRIQETQYF | TGCGCCAGCAGCCATACGCGGATCCAAGAGACCCAGTACTTC
NA | NA | TRBJ2-3 | TRBV4-2 | CARGPGLADSEQYF | TGTGCCAGGGGCCCCGGGCTCGCGGATTCTGAGCAGTATTTT
NA | NA | TRBJ2-2 | TRBV20-1 | CSARNRELNTGELFF | TGCAGTGCTAGAAATCGGGAGCTTAACACCGGGGAGCTGTTTTTT
many | NA | TRBJ1-4 | TRBV7-3 | CASSLKSIPGHEKLFF | TGTGCCAGCAGCTTAAAGTCAATCCCAGGGCATGAAAAACTGTTTTTT
many | NA | TRBJ2-1 | TRBV4-1 | CASSQDRLAWSSYNEQFF | TGCGCCAGCAGCCAAGATCGCCTAGCCTGGAGCTCCTACAATGAGCAGTTCTTC
NA | NA | TRBJ2-3 | TRBV7-9 | CASSLRAAVGTDTQYF | TGTGCCAGCAGCTTAAGAGCGGCGGTGGGTACAGATACGCAGTATTTT
medium-sized | NA | TRBJ2-1 | TRBV5-1 | CASSRLPGNNEQFF | TGCGCCAGCTCTCGCCTCCCGGGCAACAATGAGCAGTTCTTC